This TCR beta chain was captured by sequencing in a study of CD4 T cell repertoires in COVID-19. CDR3 length: 17 amino acids. Germline-derived CDR1 and CDR2 are LGHNA and YNFKEQ. Deletions cut 0 bases from V and 3 bases from J, with 17 bases between. The protocol was immunoSEQ multiplex PCR, while the TCRdb copy is restricted to in-frame clones and leaves out a portion. The table includes fewer than 100,000 clones, 80% to 90% detected once. This clone appeared once. Sequencing used CD4+ T cells from peripheral blood, obtained after recovery from COVID-19. The chain has TRBV4-2 and TRBJ2-5; D could derive from TRBD1 or TRBD2 (5 bases each). This TCR came from a human donor who had COVID-19. The chain's CDR3 is CASSQDRDPYRKETQYF. For the CDR3, the DNA is TGTGCCAGCAGCCAAGACCGGGACCCCTACCGAAAAGAGACCCAGTACTTC.